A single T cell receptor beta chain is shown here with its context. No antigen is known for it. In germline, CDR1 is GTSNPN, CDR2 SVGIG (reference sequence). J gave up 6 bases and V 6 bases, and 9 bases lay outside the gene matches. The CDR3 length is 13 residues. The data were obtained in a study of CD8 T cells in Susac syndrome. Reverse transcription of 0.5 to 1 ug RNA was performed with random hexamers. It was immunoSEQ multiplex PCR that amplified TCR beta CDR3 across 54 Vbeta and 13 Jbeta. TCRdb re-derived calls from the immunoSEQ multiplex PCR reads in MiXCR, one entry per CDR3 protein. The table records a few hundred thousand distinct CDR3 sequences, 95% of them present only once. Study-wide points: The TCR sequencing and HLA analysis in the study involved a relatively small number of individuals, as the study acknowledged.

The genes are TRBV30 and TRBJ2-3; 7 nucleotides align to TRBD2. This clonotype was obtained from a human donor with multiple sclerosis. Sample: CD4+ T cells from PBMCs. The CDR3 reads CACPQRGGDTQYF. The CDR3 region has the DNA TGTGCCTGCCCCCAGCGGGGAGGGGATACGCAGTATTTT.